The 15 T cell receptor beta chains below all came from one sample that was sequenced in a study of T cell responses to AZD1222 COVID-19 vaccine. Some clones are missing from TCRdb's copy, which holds only in-frame ones; the method was immunoSEQ multiplex PCR. The repertoire holds some 91,000 clones, with over 85% as singletons. Here the sequenced sample was peripheral blood, taken on day 0 of AZD1222 vaccination. The receptors come from an adult in good health.

This clone showed up just a few times. V usage is TRBV5-4 and J usage is TRBJ1-6; a weak D match, TRBD1 (6 bases). Trimming removed 4 bases from V and 0 bases from J, with 14 bases in between. This CDR3 contains 17 residues. Germline lookup yields CDR1 SGHNT and CDR2 YYREEE (reference sequence). The CDR3 region is CASSQGGPSSYNSPLHF. Here the CDR3 DNA reads TGTGCCAGCAGCCAAGGGGGTCCCAGCTCCTATAATTCACCCCTCCACTTT. The full variable domain, with the rest looked up from reference TRBV5-4 and TRBJ1-6, is ETGVTQSPTHLIKTRGQQVTLRCSSQSGHNTVSWYQQALGQGPQFIFQYYREEENGRGNFPPRFSGLQFPNYSSELNVNALELDDSALYLCASSQGGPSSYNSPLHFGNGTRLTVT.

The chain combines TRBV28 with TRBJ2-7; 13 bases line up with TRBD2. Trimming took 7 bases from V and 5 from J; bases not matched to a gene: 11. In germline, CDR1 is MDHEN, CDR2 SYDVKM. The CDR3 has 16 amino acids. The CDR3 coding sequence is TGTGCCAGCACCCTCTCAACTAGCGGGAGGGCGGACGAGCAGTACTTC. Translation gives CASTLSTSGRADEQYF.

The chain combines TRBV5-5 with TRBJ2-7; TRBD1 is a possible D gene (6 bases). Germline CDR1 is SGHKS and CDR2 is YYEKEE (reference sequence). Trimming removed 4 bases from V and 5 bases from J, with 25 bases in between. The CDR3 loop spans 17 amino acids. The CDR3 bases are TGTGCCAGCAGCCTGGAGGTCTACAGGGCCCTCCGGGACGAGCAGTACTTC. Translation: CASSLEVYRALRDEQYF.

The chain couples TRBV9 to TRBJ2-1; 7 bases map to TRBD2. Trimming at V came to 2 bases and at J to 0 bases, leaving 11 bases not matched to a gene. CDR1 SGDLS and CDR2 YYNGEE come from the germline V gene. CDR3 length: 18 residues. The CDR3 DNA reads TGTGCCAGCAGCGTGGGACCTGGGAGCGGGGCCTCCTACAATGAGCAGTTCTTC. Residues: CASSVGPGSGASYNEQFF.

This chain's CDR3 is CASSVRGQGEKLFF. DNA of the CDR3: TGTGCCAGCAGCGTGCGGGGGCAAGGAGAAAAACTGTTTTTT. The chain employs TRBV9 and TRBJ1-4; a weak D match, TRBD1 (6 bases). This CDR3 has 14 residues. CDR1 SGDLS and CDR2 YYNGEE come from the germline V gene. V was cut by 2 bases and J by 8 bases, with 13 bases left in between.

V is TRBV19 and J is TRBJ1-4; 9 nucleotides agree with TRBD1. The V segment lost 5 bases and the J segment 2 bases; nucleotides outside the gene matches: 6. Germline-derived CDR1 and CDR2 are LNHDA and SQIVND (reference sequence). CDR3 length: 16 residues. This chain's CDR3 is CASSPGQGSTNEKLFF. The CDR3 region has the DNA TGTGCCAGTAGTCCGGGACAGGGTTCGACTAATGAAAAACTGTTTTTT.

This chain connects TRBV9 to TRBJ1-6; TRBD1 agrees at 7 bases. This CDR3 has 16 residues. Per germline, CDR1 SGDLS and CDR2 YYNGEE. The V and J ends lost 5 bases and 8 bases, in that order; junction bases with no gene match: 13. The CDR3 sequence: CASSVRGGQGDSPLHF. CDR3 DNA: TGTGCCAGCAGTGTAAGAGGGGGGCAGGGGGATTCACCCCTCCACTTT.

This chain connects TRBV6-5 to TRBJ1-5; TRBD1 agrees at 8 bases. The CDR3 runs to 15 residues. Per the germline V gene, CDR1 is MNHEY and CDR2 is SVGAGI. Germline trimming cut 2 bases from V and 3 bases from J; bases unmatched to any gene: 3. The CDR3 loop reads CASSYRQGINQPQHF. CDR3 in DNA: TGTGCCAGCAGTTACAGACAGGGGATCAATCAGCCCCAGCATTTT.

This chain links TRBV19 with TRBJ1-5, with D maybe TRBD1 (5 bases). This CDR3 spans 14 amino acids. Germline CDR1 is LNHDA and CDR2 is SQIVND (reference sequence). The V end was cut by 3 bases, the J end by 3 bases, with 9 bases between. CDR3 region: CASSMAGFNQPQHF. The CDR3 nucleotides read TGTGCCAGTAGTATGGCAGGGTTCAATCAGCCCCAGCATTTT. Looking up the rest from reference TRBV19 and TRBJ1-5 gives the full variable domain: DGGITQSPKYLFRKEGQNVTLSCEQNLNHDAMYWYRQDPGQGLRLIYYSQIVNDFQKGDIAEGYSVSREKKESFPLTVTSAQKNPTAFYLCASSMAGFNQPQHFGDGTRLSIL.

V gene TRBV12-5 combines with J gene TRBJ1-1; 7 bases map to TRBD1. CDR1 is LGHNT and CDR2 is FRNRAP in the germline V gene. CDR3 length: 13 amino acids. Trimming took 4 bases from V and 1 from J; bases not matched to a gene: 0. CDR3 nucleotide sequence: TGTGCTAGTGGTTGGACAGGGAACACTGAAGCTTTCTTT. Its protein is CASGWTGNTEAFF.

The chain recombines TRBV9 with TRBJ1-4; D unresolved. This CDR3 has 13 amino acids. The germline V gene has CDR1 SGDLS and CDR2 YYNGEE. Trimming shortened V by 5 bases and J by 1 base, and 6 bases separated the two germline ends. The CDR3 region has the DNA TGTGCCAGCAGTGGACGAACTAATGAAAAACTGTTTTTT. As protein: CASSGRTNEKLFF.

The J gene is TRBJ1-1, the V gene TRBV19; D gene uncertain. The V end lost 3 bases, the J end lost 2 bases, and 10 bases lay between the germline ends. Germline values: CDR1 LNHDA, CDR2 SQIVND (reference sequence). The CDR3 sequence is 14 residues long. CDR3 protein: CASSIRTGNTEAFF. The CDR3 DNA sequence: TGTGCCAGTAGTATCAGGACGGGCAACACTGAAGCTTTCTTT.

The chain couples TRBV27 to TRBJ1-2; D is undetermined. The CDR3 covers 13 residues. V lost 6 bases to trimming and J lost 1 base, with 9 bases between them. The germline V gene encodes CDR1 MNHEY and CDR2 SMNVEV (reference sequence). Here the CDR3 reads CASSSGINYGYTF. In DNA form, the CDR3 reads TGTGCCAGCAGCAGCGGGATTAACTATGGCTACACCTTC.

J is TRBJ1-2 and V is TRBV19; D perhaps matches TRBD1 (5 bases). V was trimmed by 5 bases and J by 7 bases, leaving 14 bases between them. CDR1 is LNHDA and CDR2 is SQIVND in the germline V gene (reference sequence). CDR3 size: 13 residues. The CDR3 here is CASSSGTLIGYTF. The CDR3 coding sequence is TGTGCCAGTAGTTCCGGGACTCTAATTGGCTACACCTTC.

V gene TRBV7-9 combines with J gene TRBJ2-7, with D possibly being TRBD2 (6 bases). CDR3 length: 14 residues. Germline CDR1 SEHNR, CDR2 FQNEAQ (reference sequence). V gave up 3 bases and J gave up 2 bases, with 11 bases separating them. In DNA, the CDR3 is TGTGCCAGCAGCTTTAGCGGAATGACCTACGAGCAGTACTTC. Protein product: CASSFSGMTYEQYF. Drawing the rest from reference TRBV7-9 and TRBJ2-7, the complete variable domain is DTGVSQNPRHKITKRGQNVTFRCDPISEHNRLYWYRQTLGQGPEFLTYFQNEAQLEKSRLLSDRFSAERPKGSFSTLEIQRTEQGDSAMYLCASSFSGMTYEQYFGPGTRLTVT.